Here is one T cell receptor beta chain with its context. This clone was seen ten or more times. The clone's antigen remains unknown. No per-base quality is available; no much larger clone lies one base away. Library method: PCR. The sample was run on an Illumina HiSeq 4000. The TCR beta-chain CDR3 region of each patient was profiled by high-throughput sequencing. On the authors' methods: A classifier to discriminate distant-metastatic papillary thyroid cancer patients was built from CDR3 differences across clinicopathological groups. The Shannon index was used to assess repertoire diversity, and the Morisita-Horn index was used to assess tumor-blood repertoire similarity. Using fastp at Q25 and MiXCR, TCRdb reprocessed the public reads and kept productive beta chains. These V and J calls originate from TCRdb's pipeline instead of the authors' own analysis. For this sample the table gives some 20,000 clones, of which roughly 15% were detected only once. The top ten clonotypes cover approximately 17% of the sample.

No patient had received any treatment before thyroid surgery. Using T-cell receptor beta sequencing, the study looked back at clinical samples from patients collected from the early 2010s to the late 2010s. The data were taken from a study of metastatic and nonmetastatic thyroid tumors (TCRdb year 2020). With respect to the entire study: The researchers compared repertoires between peripheral blood samples and tumor or nodule tissue samples from patients with malignant or benign thyroid disease. The full study reports these points: In both blood and tumor samples, malignant tumors were reported to have significantly higher TCR beta diversity than benign nodules.

The germline V end is reduced by 8 bases and the J end by 2 bases; junction bases left unmatched: 3. CDR1 and CDR2 are read off the germline V gene as WSHSY and SAAADI. Spanning cysteine to phenylalanine, the CDR3 consists of 14 amino acids. Of all the DNA, just the CDR3 is kept, 42 bases in frame from base 1. The specimen sequenced was blood. The receptor's source is a male donor with papillary thyroid cancer or a benign thyroid nodule (not recorded which). Some clones in this sample may be carry-over from other donors' samples. Recombination linked TRBV10-2 to TRBJ2-2, with 9 bases aligning to TRBD1. The CDR3 protein: CASVGQGNTGELFF. The sequenced DNA: TGCGCCAGCGTGGGACAGGGTAACACCGGGGAGCTGTTTTTT.